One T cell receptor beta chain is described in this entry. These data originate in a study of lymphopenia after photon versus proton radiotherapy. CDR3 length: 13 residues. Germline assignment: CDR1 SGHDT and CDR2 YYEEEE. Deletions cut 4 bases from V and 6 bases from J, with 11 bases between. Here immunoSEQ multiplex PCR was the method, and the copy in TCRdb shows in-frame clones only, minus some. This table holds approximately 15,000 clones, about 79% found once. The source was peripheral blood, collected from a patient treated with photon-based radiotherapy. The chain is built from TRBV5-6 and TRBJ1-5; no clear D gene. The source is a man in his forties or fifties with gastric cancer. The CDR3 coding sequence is TGTGCCAGCAGCCGTACTACGAGTCAGCCCCAGCATTTT. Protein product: CASSRTTSQPQHF.